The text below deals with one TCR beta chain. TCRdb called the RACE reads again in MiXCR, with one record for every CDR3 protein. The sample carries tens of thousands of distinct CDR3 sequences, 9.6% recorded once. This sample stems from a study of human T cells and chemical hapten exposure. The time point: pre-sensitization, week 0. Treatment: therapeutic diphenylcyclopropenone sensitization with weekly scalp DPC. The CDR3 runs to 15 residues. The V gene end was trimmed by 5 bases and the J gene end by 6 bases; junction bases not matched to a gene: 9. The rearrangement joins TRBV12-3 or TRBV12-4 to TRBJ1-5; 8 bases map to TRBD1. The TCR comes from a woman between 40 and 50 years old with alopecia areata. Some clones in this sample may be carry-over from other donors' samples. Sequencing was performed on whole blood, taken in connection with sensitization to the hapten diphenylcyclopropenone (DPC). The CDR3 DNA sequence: TGTGCCAGCAGTCCCGGACAGGGCTGGAGTCAGCCCCAGCATTTT. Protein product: CASSPGQGWSQPQHF.